The sequence of this T cell receptor (beta chain) was determined in a study of OX40 agonist ivuxolimab in advanced cancers. Study-level results: Blood T cells, both CD4+ and CD8+, expanded clonally by week 6 at 0.1 to 3.0 mg/kg. Some nonresponders additionally presented with little normalized T-cell clonal expansion. Still undetermined is the antigen specificity of the expanded peripheral T cells.

Per the germline V gene, CDR1 is SGHAT and CDR2 is FQNNGV. Trimming removed 7 bases from V and 4 bases from J, with 19 bases in between. This CDR3 has 16 residues. This clone was counted a single time. Antigen: not known. Profiling relied on immunoSEQ multiplex PCR, and the TCRdb table lists in-frame clones only, not all of them. The data hold some 68,000 clones, with about 88% observed a single time. The sample in question was CD4+ or CD8+ T cells sorted from blood, obtained in a trial of the OX40 agonist ivuxolimab. This receptor was identified in an adult with an advanced solid tumor such as melanoma, head and neck, liver or kidney cancer. The J gene is TRBJ2-2, the V gene TRBV11-2, with D uncertain. The CDR3 sequence: CASTNPMGSGTGELFF. For the CDR3, the DNA is TGTGCCAGCACCAACCCGATGGGGTCGGGCACCGGGGAGCTGTTTTTT.